These 21 T cell receptor beta chains share one sample of origin, sequenced in a study of T cells in Graves' hyperthyroidism and ophthalmopathy. Amplification of TCR beta CDR3 regions used RNA as the template. HTBI primers were used for first-round RT-PCR of the TCR CDR3. TCRdb reanalysed the multiplex PCR reads using MiXCR and keeps one entry per CDR3 protein. This table has about 360,000 distinct CDR3 sequences, about 12% appearing once. Material for sequencing was blood. Source of these receptors: a woman in her late teens or twenties with Graves' hyperthyroidism.

This clonotype has ten or more counts. V is TRBV6-2 or TRBV6-3 and J is TRBJ2-7, with D possibly called TRBD1 or TRBD2 (5 bases each). Germline V lookup: CDR1 MNHEY, CDR2 SVGEGT. The CDR3 covers 14 residues. V shed 4 bases and J shed 2 bases, with 12 bases lying between them. DNA of the CDR3: TGTGCCAGCAGTTGGGGGACCACAACCTACGAGCAGTACTTC. It codes for CASSWGTTTYEQYF.

V is TRBV19 and J is TRBJ1-2; TRBD1 aligns across 7 bases. V lost 4 bases and J lost 2; bases outside the gene matches: 7. Germline CDR1 LNHDA, CDR2 SQIVND (reference sequence). The CDR3 is 15 amino acids. As DNA, the CDR3 is TGTGCCAGTAGTAGGGGTCTGACAGGGAACTATGGCTACACCTTC. Translating it yields CASSRGLTGNYGYTF.

This clonotype has ten or more counts. The chain has TRBV3-1 and TRBJ1-3; D not resolved. Germline values: CDR1 LGHDT, CDR2 YNNKEL (reference sequence). The germline V and J ends were trimmed by 0 bases and 2 bases, with 8 bases remaining between them. There are 15 residues in the CDR3. The CDR3 nucleotides are TGTGCCAGCAGCCAAGATAGCACGGCTGGAAACACCATATATTTT. It translates to CASSQDSTAGNTIYF. Full variable domain (outside the CDR3, taken from reference TRBV3-1 and TRBJ1-3): DTAVSQTPKYLVTQMGNDKSIKCEQNLGHDTMYWYKQDSKKFLKIMFSYNNKELIINETVPNRFSPKSPDKAHLNLHINSLELGDSAVYFCASSQDSTAGNTIYFGEGSWLTVV.

This clonotype was detected many times. The chain joins TRBV10-3 to TRBJ1-1; 8 bases match TRBD1. The V gene's germline CDR1 is ENHRY and CDR2 SYGVKD. The CDR3 consists of 14 residues. The V segment lost 4 bases and the J segment 1 base; nucleotides outside the gene matches: 2. As DNA, the CDR3 is TGTGCCATCAGTGGGACAGGGTCGAACACTGAAGCTTTCTTT. Protein: CAISGTGSNTEAFF.

The chain has TRBV27 and TRBJ1-2; D perhaps matches TRBD1 (5 bases). The V gene's germline CDR1 is MNHEY and CDR2 SMNVEV (reference sequence). The V gene lost 3 bases and the J gene lost 4 bases, with 15 bases spanning the gap. This CDR3 is built from 15 residues. The chain's CDR3 is CASSLGGPRVYGYTF. Here the CDR3 DNA reads TGTGCCAGCAGTTTGGGGGGTCCTCGGGTCTATGGCTACACCTTC.

At least ten counts were recorded for this clonotype. V is TRBV18 and J is TRBJ1-4, with D possibly being TRBD1 (6 bases). Trimming shortened V by 3 bases and J by 5 bases, and 13 bases separated the two germline ends. The CDR3 sequence is 15 residues long. The germline gives CDR1 KGHSH, CDR2 LQKENI. The CDR3 DNA is TGTGCCAGCTCACCCTTTGGGCAGGGGAATGAAAAACTGTTTTTT. It encodes CASSPFGQGNEKLFF. Looking up the rest from reference TRBV18 and TRBJ1-4 gives the full variable domain: NAGVMQNPRHLVRRRGQEARLRCSPMKGHSHVYWYRQLPEEGLKFMVYLQKENIIDESGMPKERFSAEFPKEGPSILRIQQVVRGDSAAYFCASSPFGQGNEKLFFGSGTQLSVL.

This clonotype has only a few counts. This sequence joins TRBV6-1 and TRBJ1-5; 9 bases fit TRBD1. The CDR3 totals 14 residues. Trimming cost V 5 bases and J 10 bases; bases outside gene matches: 9. The germline V gene has CDR1 MNHNS and CDR2 SASEGT. CDR3 sequence (DNA): TGTGCCAGCAGTCGACCGGGACAGGGTTTTCCCCAGCATTTT. Its protein is CASSRPGQGFPQHF.

This clonotype was seen more than once but under ten times. The V call is TRBV5-5, the J call TRBJ2-5; D is tentatively TRBD1 or TRBD2 (7 bases each). The V gene lost 6 bases and the J gene lost 5 bases, with 14 bases spanning the gap. Germline loops: CDR1 SGHKS, CDR2 YYEKEE (reference sequence). This CDR3 comprises 13 residues. The CDR3 sequence is CASTSGGGETQYF. For the CDR3, the DNA is TGTGCCAGCACCTCAGGGGGGGGGGAGACCCAGTACTTC.

This clonotype appeared many times. The chain is built from TRBV27 and TRBJ1-2; no firm D call. V lost 3 bases and J lost 4, with 15 bases in between. The CDR3 is 15 amino acids. Germline values: CDR1 MNHEY, CDR2 SMNVEV (reference sequence). The CDR3 is CASSLVAFGRYGYTF. CDR3 sequence (DNA): TGTGCCAGCAGTTTGGTGGCCTTCGGTCGCTATGGCTACACCTTC.

This clonotype showed up many times. The chain carries TRBV7-6 and TRBJ2-5; weak D call: TRBD1 (6 bases). The ends were cut back, 4 bases at V and 5 bases at J, with 17 bases in the middle. Germline lookup yields CDR1 SGHVS and CDR2 FNYEAQ. This CDR3 is 15 amino acids long. The CDR3 sequence is CASSSFTGRGETQYF. Written as DNA, the CDR3 is TGTGCCAGCAGCTCTTTCACAGGGCGTGGGGAGACCCAGTACTTC. The full variable domain, completed using reference TRBV7-6 and TRBJ2-5, is GAGVSQSPRYKVTKRGQDVALRCDPISGHVSLYWYRQALGQGPEFLTYFNYEAQQDKSGLPNDRFSAERPEGSISTLTIQRTEQRDSAMYRCASSSFTGRGETQYFGPGTRLLVL.

At least ten counts were recorded for this clonotype. The chain is built from TRBV4-3 and TRBJ2-2, with 13 bases lining up with TRBD2. This CDR3 has 18 amino acids. CDR1 is LGHNA, CDR2 YSLEER, per germline. The V and J ends lost 0 bases and 4 bases, in that order; junction bases with no gene match: 5. This CDR3 is CASSQDPGLAGSTGELFF. Written as DNA, the CDR3 is TGCGCCAGCAGCCAAGATCCGGGACTAGCGGGATCCACCGGGGAGCTGTTTTTT.

This clonotype showed up many times. The genes are TRBV7-9 and TRBJ2-5; no firm D call. Trimming pared 3 bases from V and 7 bases from J, leaving 6 bases between. CDR3 length: 11 residues. Germline assignment: CDR1 SEHNR and CDR2 FQNEAQ (reference sequence). The chain's CDR3 is CASSFSGTQYF. In DNA, the CDR3 is TGTGCCAGCAGCTTTTCAGGGACCCAGTACTTC.

The rearrangement links TRBV5-1 to TRBJ1-6; D gene unclear. The CDR3 consists of 15 residues. Per the germline V gene, CDR1 is SGHRS and CDR2 is YFSETQ. V was pared by 0 bases and J by 10 bases, with 14 bases between. CDR3 in DNA: TGCGCCAGCAGCTTGGGAAGGCGGAATAGGTCACCCCTCCACTTT. The encoded protein is CASSLGRRNRSPLHF. The entire variable domain, with the rest obtained from reference TRBV5-1 and TRBJ1-6, is as follows: KAGVTQTPRYLIKTRGQQVTLSCSPISGHRSVSWYQQTPGQGLQFLFEYFSETQRNKGNFPGRFSGRQFSNSRSEMNVSTLELGDSALYLCASSLGRRNRSPLHFGNGTRLTVT.

This clonotype was counted ten times or more. The rearrangement joins TRBV13 to TRBJ2-1; 7 nucleotides align to TRBD2. V shed 1 base, J shed 1 base, and the junction held 16 bases outside the gene matches. The CDR3 length is 20 residues. Germline CDR1 is PRHDT and CDR2 is FYEKMQ (reference sequence). The CDR3 sequence: CASSLALVGGRYGSYNEQFF. The CDR3 DNA follows: TGTGCCAGCAGCTTAGCCCTCGTTGGCGGGAGATACGGATCCTACAATGAGCAGTTCTTC. The whole variable domain, filled in from reference TRBV13 and TRBJ2-1, reads AAGVIQSPRHLIKEKRETATLKCYPIPRHDTVYWYQQGPGQDPQFLISFYEKMQSDKGSIPDRFSAQQFSDYHSELNMSSLELGDSALYFCASSLALVGGRYGSYNEQFFGPGTRLTVL.

This clonotype was picked up many times. The chain carries TRBV7-2 and TRBJ2-1; no clear D. Per germline, CDR1 SGHTA and CDR2 FQGNSA. Trimming shortened V by 2 bases and J by 12 bases, and 20 bases separated the two germline ends. The CDR3 is 15 amino acids. DNA of the CDR3: TGTGCCAGCAGCTTACGTATTCTCGGGCCTGCAAGGCAGTTCTTC. This gives the protein CASSLRILGPARQFF. The variable domain in full, with the rest retrieved from reference TRBV7-2 and TRBJ2-1, is GAGVSQSPSNKVTEKGKDVELRCDPISGHTALYWYRQSLGQGLEFLIYFQGNSAPDKSGLPSDRFSAERTGGSVSTLTIQRTQQEDSAVYLCASSLRILGPARQFFGPGTRLTVL.

There are a few counts of this clonotype. The rearrangement links TRBV6-1 to TRBJ2-7; D ambiguous. In germline, CDR1 is MNHNS, CDR2 SASEGT. The CDR3 spans 13 residues. Trimming took off 10 bases at V and 6 bases at J, with 19 bases between the two ends. The CDR3 region is CATTYTGSGEQYF. CDR3 coding DNA: TGTGCCACCACGTACACCGGTTCGGGCGAGCAGTACTTC.

This clonotype was seen at least ten times. This chain uses TRBV28 with TRBJ1-2; TRBD1 might be the D (5 bases). CDR1 MDHEN and CDR2 SYDVKM come from the germline V gene. V was shortened by 2 bases and J by 1 base, with 11 bases between the two germline ends. CDR3 length: 15 residues. This CDR3 is CASSLGTVINYGYTF. As DNA, the CDR3 is TGTGCCAGCAGTTTAGGGACGGTGATTAACTATGGCTACACCTTC.

This clonotype was counted many times. V and J are TRBV28 and TRBJ2-3, with 10 bases fitting TRBD2. V trimming: 7 bases; J trimming: 0 bases; junction bases outside the gene matches: 13. The CDR3 has 18 amino acids. CDR1 and CDR2 (germline): MDHEN, SYDVKM. CDR3 sequence reads: CASTKDILAGESTDTQYF. CDR3 coding DNA: TGTGCCAGCACAAAGGACATCCTAGCGGGAGAAAGCACAGATACGCAGTATTTT.

This clonotype was observed at least ten times. The rearrangement joins TRBV6-6 to TRBJ2-5; 7 bases align to TRBD2. The J segment lost 0 bases and the V segment lost 1 base, leaving 8 bases of the junction unmatched. Germline V gene data show CDR1 as MNHNY and CDR2 as SVGAGI (reference sequence). This CDR3 has 17 residues. The CDR3 region is CASSYLLALPDQETQYF. Written as DNA, the CDR3 is TGTGCCAGCAGTTACTTACTAGCGTTGCCTGACCAAGAGACCCAGTACTTC.

Only a few counts were recorded for this clonotype. This sequence joins TRBV6-1 and TRBJ1-2; D may be TRBD1 (5 bases). The CDR3 consists of 15 residues. V was shortened by 8 bases and J by 3 bases, with 19 bases between the two germline ends. Per the germline V gene, CDR1 is MNHNS and CDR2 is SASEGT. CDR3 coding DNA: TGTGCCAGCCTCTCCGGGGCCCCTCGGGACTATGGCTACACCTTC. This sequence encodes CASLSGAPRDYGYTF.

This chain connects TRBV30 to TRBJ2-5; a possible D gene is TRBD1 (5 bases). Germline CDR1 reads GTSNPN; CDR2 reads SVGIG (reference sequence). The CDR3 loop spans 12 amino acids. In DNA form, the CDR3 reads TGTGCATGCCAAGGGGATCAAGAGACCCAGTACTTC. Protein sequence: CACQGDQETQYF.